This T cell receptor (beta chain) was found in a study of untreated major depressive disorder. This table comes from immunoSEQ multiplex PCR, and its TCRdb copy is limited to in-frame clones, with some not included. The table has around 13,000 clones, 80% to 95% seen once; the top ten hold 1.7%. The study, taken as a whole, reports: TRBV05-01 (Vbeta 5.1) usage was higher in CD4+ T cells of depressed patients than controls.

As concerns this clone: Its specificity is not known.

The J segment lost 4 bases and the V segment lost 4 bases, leaving 6 bases of the junction unmatched. Germline assignment: CDR1 SGHRS and CDR2 YFSETQ. CDR3 length equals 15 residues. Patient depression severity was moderate to severe. This TCR was sampled from a woman between 25 and 40 years old with major depressive disorder. The chain has TRBV5-1 and TRBJ2-2; 8 bases align to TRBD2. Material: CD4+ T cells from PBMCs. As DNA, the CDR3 is TGCGCCAGCAGCACGGGACTAGGCCCCACCGGGGAGCTGTTTTTT. Translating gives CASSTGLGPTGELFF.